This T cell receptor (beta chain) was captured by sequencing in a study of shared clonotypes between healthy human individuals (dated by TCRdb to 2020 to 2021). About the study as a whole: The cohort included a few men and a couple of women between 18 and 49 years of age. Each donor's leukapheresis produced roughly between roughly 0.94 and 9.5 billion PBMCs. To increase sequencing depth and limit assay-specific biases, different laboratories used diverse techniques to prepare libraries and sequence TCR repertoires. To estimate repertoire size and how much clonotypes are shared between individuals, the study performed deep sequencing of blood TCR repertoires from 4 to 6 healthy adults. Study-wide conclusions, independent of this receptor: Because the study included only a small number of donors, the genetic and exposure-history diversity represented was limited. Pairwise subsampling indicated that sequencing depth was expected to affect the degree of clonotype sharing among donors. Only blood was sampled, and tissue TCR repertoires likely differ from those in blood.

V is shortened by 2 bases, J by 11 bases, and the region joining them spans 18 bases. The germline V gene (reference sequence) sets CDR1 to PRHDT and CDR2 to FYEKMQ. Spanning cysteine to phenylalanine, the CDR3 consists of 14 amino acids. The retained sequence is limited to the CDR3, 42 bases, with the frame set at the first base. TCR CDR3 regions were amplified from genomic DNA by multiplex PCR using the deep immunoSEQ assay. Genomic DNA extracted from each cell subset was distributed evenly over all wells of several immunoSEQ 96-well plates, and each plate served as one replicate. Each replicate PCR for unsorted PBMC received approximately 300 ng genomic DNA, equal to approximately 30,000 T cell genomes. Genomic DNA from unsorted PBMC was sequenced over ten immunoSEQ deep assay plates. Purified libraries were quantified with a Qubit 3.0 fluorometer, sized on a Bioanalyzer 2100, and re-quantified with the KAPA Library Quantification kit. Each immunoSEQ 96-well plate was sequenced on its own single-read 150-cycle Illumina NextSeq 550 flow cell. On the study's bioinformatics: The immunoSEQ output contained only junctional sequences without quality scores, so filtering could not match that applied to full-length reads. To assign V/J genes and CDR3, sequences were annotated against IMGT germline references using PyIR, a Python wrapper for IgBLAST v1.9. Reads with weak V/J assignments (E-value above 1e-6), missing CDR3, stop codons, out-of-frame junctions, or ambiguous translated residues were removed. A V3J clonotype was defined by an identical inferred V gene, J gene, and CDR3 amino acid sequence. Percentage overlap between repertoires was computed as shared unique clonotypes divided by the size of the smaller repertoire. Three approaches were used to assess repertoire richness: RTK rarefaction, the Chao1 estimator, and Recon v2.1 estimates of unobserved clonotypes. Imported from immuneACCESS, the table was reduced by TCRdb to in-frame sequences with V and J called. These copies leave out some clones; in studies compared against another copy, an unresolved V gene accounts for under half, and the cause of the remainder is not known. V and J calls and clone size are those listed in that table; D and trimming were worked out from the DNA. The sample yields 450,000 to 650,000 clones; roughly four fifths were counted once. Clones ranked in the top ten supply approximately 12% of the sample.

The donors were healthy, HIV-negative adults who had no recently reported acute infections or vaccinations. Every donor was a Caucasian adult residing in Nashville, Tennessee, USA. For unsorted samples, 70 million to 95 million PBMCs were counted, and genomic DNA was extracted using the QIAamp DNA Blood Mini kit. After blood collection by leukapheresis, PBMCs were isolated using Ficoll-Histopaque density gradient centrifugation and then cryopreserved in the vapor phase of liquid nitrogen. This clone was counted a single time. This clone's antigen is unknown. Base qualities are not at hand, and no much larger clone is one base apart.

The V gene is TRBV13 and the J gene is TRBJ1-1; the D gene is not confidently resolved. The sample comprised PBMCs. The clonotype comes from a woman aged 40 to 50 in good health. Some clones in this sample may be carry-over from other donors' samples. The bases are TGTGCCAGCAGCTTAAACGTGGCTCCCCCGCTCGCTTTCTTT. It encodes CASSLNVAPPLAFF. With all but the CDR3 taken from the reference TRBV13 and TRBJ1-1 genes, the full variable domain is: AAGVIQSPRHLIKEKRETATLKCYPIPRHDTVYWYQQGPGQDPQFLISFYEKMQSDKGSIPDRFSAQQFSDYHSELNMSSLELGDSALYFCASSLNVAPPLAFFGQGTRLTVV.